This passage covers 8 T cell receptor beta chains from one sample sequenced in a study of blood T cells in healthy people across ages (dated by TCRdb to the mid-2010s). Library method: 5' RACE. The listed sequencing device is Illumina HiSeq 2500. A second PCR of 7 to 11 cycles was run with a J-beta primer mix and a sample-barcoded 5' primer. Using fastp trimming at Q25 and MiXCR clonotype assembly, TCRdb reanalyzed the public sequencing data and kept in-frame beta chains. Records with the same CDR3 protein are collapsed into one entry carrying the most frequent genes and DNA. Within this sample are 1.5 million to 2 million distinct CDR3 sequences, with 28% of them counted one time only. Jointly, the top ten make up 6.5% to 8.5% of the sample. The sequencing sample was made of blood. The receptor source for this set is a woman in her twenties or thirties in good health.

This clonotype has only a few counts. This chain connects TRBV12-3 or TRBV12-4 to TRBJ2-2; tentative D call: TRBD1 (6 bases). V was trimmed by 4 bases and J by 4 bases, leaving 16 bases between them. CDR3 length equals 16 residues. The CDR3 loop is CASSSGQLGFTGELFF. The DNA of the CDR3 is TGTGCCAGCAGTTCCGGACAGTTGGGCTTCACCGGGGAGCTGTTTTTT.

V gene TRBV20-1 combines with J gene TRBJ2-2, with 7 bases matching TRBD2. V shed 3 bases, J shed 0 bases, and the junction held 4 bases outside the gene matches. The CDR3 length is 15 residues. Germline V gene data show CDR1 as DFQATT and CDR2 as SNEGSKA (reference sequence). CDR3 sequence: CSARMLAANTGELFF. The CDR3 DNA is TGCAGTGCTAGGATGCTAGCGGCGAACACCGGGGAGCTGTTTTTT.

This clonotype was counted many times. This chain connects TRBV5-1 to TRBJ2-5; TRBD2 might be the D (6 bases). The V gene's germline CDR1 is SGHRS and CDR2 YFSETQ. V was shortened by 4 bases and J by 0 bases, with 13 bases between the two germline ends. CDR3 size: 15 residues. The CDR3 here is CASSTGLNNQETQYF. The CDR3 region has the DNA TGCGCCAGCAGCACCGGACTAAACAACCAAGAGACCCAGTACTTC.

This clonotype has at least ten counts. The CDR3 DNA reads as TGTGCCAGCAGTTACTCGGCCGGGAGTACCTACAATGAGCAGTTCTTC. Its protein product is CASSYSAGSTYNEQFF. This chain links TRBV6-2 or TRBV6-3 with TRBJ2-1; possibly TRBD2 for D (6 bases). Germline values: CDR1 MNHEY, CDR2 SVGEGT. V dropped 0 bases and J dropped 2 bases, with 11 bases sitting between them. This CDR3 has 16 residues.

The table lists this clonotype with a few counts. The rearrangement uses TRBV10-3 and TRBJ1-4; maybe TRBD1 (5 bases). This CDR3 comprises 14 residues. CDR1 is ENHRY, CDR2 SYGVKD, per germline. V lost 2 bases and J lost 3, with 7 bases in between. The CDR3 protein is CAISEGGSNEKLFF. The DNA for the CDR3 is TGTGCCATCAGTGAGGGGGGTTCTAATGAAAAACTGTTTTTT.

This CDR3 reads CATSDAGAGNQPQHF. The CDR3, as DNA: TGTGCCACCAGTGATGCCGGGGCGGGCAATCAGCCCCAGCATTTT. The rearrangement uses TRBV24-1 and TRBJ1-5; possible D gene TRBD1, 5 bases. The germline V and J ends were trimmed by 3 bases and 2 bases, with 10 bases remaining between them. Germline loops: CDR1 KGHDR, CDR2 SFDVKD. This CDR3 comprises 15 residues.

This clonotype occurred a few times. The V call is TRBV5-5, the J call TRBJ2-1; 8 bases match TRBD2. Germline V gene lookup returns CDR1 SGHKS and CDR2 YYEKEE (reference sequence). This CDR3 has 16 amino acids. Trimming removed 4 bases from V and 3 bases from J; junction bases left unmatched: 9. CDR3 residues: CASSHGGGNVYNEQFF. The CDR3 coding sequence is TGTGCCAGCAGCCACGGGGGGGGGAATGTCTACAATGAGCAGTTCTTC.

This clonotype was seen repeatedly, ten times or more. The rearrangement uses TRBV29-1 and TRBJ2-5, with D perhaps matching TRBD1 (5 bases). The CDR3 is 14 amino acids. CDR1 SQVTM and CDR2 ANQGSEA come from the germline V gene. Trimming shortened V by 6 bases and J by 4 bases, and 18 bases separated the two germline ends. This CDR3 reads CSVVGPEKGETQYF. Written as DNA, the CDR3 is TGCAGCGTGGTGGGGCCGGAGAAGGGAGAGACCCAGTACTTC.